This TCR beta chain was captured by sequencing in a study of CXCR3 chemokines and chemotherapy response in bladder cancer. The CDR3 is 13 residues long. CDR1 SGHRS and CDR2 YFSETQ come from the germline V gene. Trimming shortened V by 3 bases and J by 2 bases, and 8 bases separated the two germline ends. Each CDR3 protein is one row after TCRdb ran MiXCR on the PCR reads. Here the sample spans 1,500 to 2,000 distinct CDR3 sequences, about 20% being singletons. This clonotype was seen at least ten times. This sequence joins TRBV5-1 and TRBJ2-5; D gene ambiguous. The sample was gathered from a patient whose treatment included neoadjuvant chemotherapy. The TCR comes from a human donor with bladder cancer that did not respond to neoadjuvant chemotherapy. Here the CDR3 DNA reads TGCGCCAGCAGCTGGGTGGTGCAAGAGACCCAGTACTTC. Its translation: CASSWVVQETQYF.